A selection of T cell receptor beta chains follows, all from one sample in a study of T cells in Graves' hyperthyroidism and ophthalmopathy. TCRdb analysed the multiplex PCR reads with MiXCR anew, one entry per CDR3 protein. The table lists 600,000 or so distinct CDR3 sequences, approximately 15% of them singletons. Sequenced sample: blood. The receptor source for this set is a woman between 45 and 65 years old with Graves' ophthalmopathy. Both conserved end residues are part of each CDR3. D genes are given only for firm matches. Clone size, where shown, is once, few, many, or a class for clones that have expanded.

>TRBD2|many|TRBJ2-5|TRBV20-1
TGCAGTGCTAGTATTCGGCTAGCGGGACGAGAGACCCAGTACTTC
CSASIRLAGRETQYF
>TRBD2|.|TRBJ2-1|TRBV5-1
TGCGCCAGCAGCTTGGCTAGCGGGAGTCCCCCTGAGCAGTTCTTC
CASSLASGSPPEQFF
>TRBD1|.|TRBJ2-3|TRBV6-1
TGTGCCAGCAGTGCCCACAGGGGGCAGGTCACAGATACGCAGTATTTT
CASSAHRGQVTDTQYF
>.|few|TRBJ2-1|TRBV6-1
TGTGCCAGCAGTATGGACTCTAACTCCTACAATGAGCAGTTCTTC
CASSMDSNSYNEQFF
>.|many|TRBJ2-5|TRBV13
TGTGCCAGCACCTCGCGGGACAAAGAACAAGAGACCCAGTACTTC
CASTSRDKEQETQYF
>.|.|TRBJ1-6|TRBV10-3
TGTGCCATCAGGCCAGGGTCGGATTCACCCCTCCACTTT
CAIRPGSDSPLHF
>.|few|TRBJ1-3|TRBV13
TGTGCCAGCAGAAGGAGGGAAATCTGGAACACCATATATTTT
CASRRREIWNTIYF
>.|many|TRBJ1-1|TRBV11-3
TGTGCCAGCAGCTTAGATCCTATCCGGGCTGAAGCTTTCTTT
CASSLDPIRAEAFF
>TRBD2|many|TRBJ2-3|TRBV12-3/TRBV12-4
TGTGCCAGCAGTCCTCCTAGCGGGAGGCGCACAGATACGCAGTATTTT
CASSPPSGRRTDTQYF
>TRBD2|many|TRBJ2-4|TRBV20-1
TGCAGTGCTAGAACCCTAGCGGGAGCGAAATCGGGCATTCAGTACTTC
CSARTLAGAKSGIQYF
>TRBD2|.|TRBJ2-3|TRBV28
TGCGCCAGCAGCCAAAGTAGCGGGAACACAGATACGCAGTATTTT
CASSQSSGNTDTQYF
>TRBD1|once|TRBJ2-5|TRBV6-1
TGTGCCAGCAGTGAAAGGCGGACAGGGCAAGAGACCCAGTACTTC
CASSERRTGQETQYF
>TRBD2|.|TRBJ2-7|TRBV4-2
TGTGCCAGCAGCCAAGCCGGGACTAGCGGCCTCTCCTACGAGCAGTACTTC
CASSQAGTSGLSYEQYF
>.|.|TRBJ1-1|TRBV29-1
TGCAGCCCGTGGGGGGCAGGGTCCACTGAAGCTTTCTTT
CSPWGAGSTEAFF
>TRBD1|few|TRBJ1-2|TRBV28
TGTGCCAGCATGACAGGGAACTATGGCTACACCTTC
CASMTGNYGYTF
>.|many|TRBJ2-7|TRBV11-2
TGTGCCAGCGGTCTGCGAGGCTCCTACGAGCAGTACTTC
CASGLRGSYEQYF
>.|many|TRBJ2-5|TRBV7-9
TGTGCCAGCTTTGACAGCGCACAAGAGACCCAGTACTTC
CASFDSAQETQYF
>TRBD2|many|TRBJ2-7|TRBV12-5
TGTGCTAGTGGTCGGACTAGCGGGACCTACGAGCAGTACTTC
CASGRTSGTYEQYF
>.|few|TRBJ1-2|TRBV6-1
TGTGCCAGCAGTGAATCGGGCAGGAGCTATGGCTACACCTTC
CASSESGRSYGYTF
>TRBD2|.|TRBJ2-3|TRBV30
TGTGCCTGGAGCCTCGGCGGGAGGGCCGTAGATACGCAGTATTTT
CAWSLGGRAVDTQYF
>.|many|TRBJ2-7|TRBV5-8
TGTGCCAGCAGCTCGTACCAGGTTGGGGGATACGAGCAGTACTTC
CASSSYQVGGYEQYF
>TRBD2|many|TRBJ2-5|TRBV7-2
TGTGCCAGCAGCTTCCTCGGGAGGGGGCAAGAGACCCAGTACTTC
CASSFLGRGQETQYF
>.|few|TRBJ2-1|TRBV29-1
TGCAGCGTTGATGGAACAGTCGTCAACAATGAGCAGTTCTTC
CSVDGTVVNNEQFF
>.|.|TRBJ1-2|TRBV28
TGTGCCAGCACCAGGGCAGCATATGGCTACACCTTC
CASTRAAYGYTF
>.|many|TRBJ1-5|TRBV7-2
TGTGCCAGCAGCTTAAAGAGTACCAAGGGGAGTCAGCCCCAGCATTTT
CASSLKSTKGSQPQHF
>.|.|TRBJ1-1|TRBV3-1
TGTGCCAGCACGAGGTGGGACACCAACACTGAAGCTTTCTTT
CASTRWDTNTEAFF
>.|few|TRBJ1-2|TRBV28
TGTGCCAGCAGTCTAAACCAAGGACCCAACTATGGCTACACCTTC
CASSLNQGPNYGYTF
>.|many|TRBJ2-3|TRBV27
TGTGCCAGCAGTTTATTTCGTGGTAGAGAGTCAGATACGCAGTATTTT
CASSLFRGRESDTQYF
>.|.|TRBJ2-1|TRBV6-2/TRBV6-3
TGTGCCAGCAGTCCCGACGGGTACAGGGATACCTACAATGAGCAGTTCTTC
CASSPDGYRDTYNEQFF
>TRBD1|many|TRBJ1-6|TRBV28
TGTGCCAGCAGTTCTGCGACAGGGGGCTTTGATTCACCCCTCCACTTT
CASSSATGGFDSPLHF
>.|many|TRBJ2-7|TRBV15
TGTGCCACCAGCAGCCCAGGTTACGAGCAGTACTTC
CATSSPGYEQYF
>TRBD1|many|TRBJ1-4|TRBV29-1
TGCAGTGCAAGAGCGACAGGGCGGGATGAAAAACTGTTTTTT
CSARATGRDEKLFF
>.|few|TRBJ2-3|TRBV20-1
TGCAGTGCTAGAAAGACAGTTACAGGAGATACGCAGTATTTT
CSARKTVTGDTQYF
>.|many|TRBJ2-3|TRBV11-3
TGTGCCAGCAGCTTAGCCCCAGGGACGCAGTATTTT
CASSLAPGTQYF
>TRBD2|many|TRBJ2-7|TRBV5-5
TGTGCCAGCAGCTCCATAGCGGGAGAGTACTTC
CASSSIAGEYF
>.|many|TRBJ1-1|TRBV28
TGTGCCAGCAGTTTACGTGGACTCTTGAACACTGAAGCTTTCTTT
CASSLRGLLNTEAFF
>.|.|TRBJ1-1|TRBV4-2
TGTGCCAGCAGCCAATCGCACAGGGCCCCTGAAGCTTTCTTT
CASSQSHRAPEAFF
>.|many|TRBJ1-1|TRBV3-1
TGTGCCAGCAGCCAAGCAGGTTATATGAACACTGAAGCTTTCTTT
CASSQAGYMNTEAFF
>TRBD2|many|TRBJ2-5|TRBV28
TGTGCCAGCAGGGCTCAAAGCGGGAGTGAGACCCAGTACTTC
CASRAQSGSETQYF
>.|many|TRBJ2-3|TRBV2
TGTGCCAGCAGTGAACTAGGGGCTAGCACAGATACGCAGTATTTT
CASSELGASTDTQYF
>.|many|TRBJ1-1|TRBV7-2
TGTGCCAGCAGCTTGACGGACATAGCTGAAGCTTTCTTT
CASSLTDIAEAFF
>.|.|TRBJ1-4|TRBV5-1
TGCGCCAGCAGCTTCGACAGAGTTGAAAAACTGTTTTTT
CASSFDRVEKLFF
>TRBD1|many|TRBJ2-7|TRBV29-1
TGCAGCGTGAATGGACAGGGGGACGAGCAGTACTTC
CSVNGQGDEQYF
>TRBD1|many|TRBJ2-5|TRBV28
TGTGCCAGCAGTCGACAGGGTTTTTATGAGACCCAGTACTTC
CASSRQGFYETQYF
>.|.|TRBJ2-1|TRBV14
TGTGCCAGCAGACCGGGGCTTTTGGGTGAGCAGTTCTTC
CASRPGLLGEQFF
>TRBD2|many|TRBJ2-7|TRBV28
TGTGCCAGCAGTCACTTCTCCAGTGGGGACTACGGCTACGAGCAGTACTTC
CASSHFSSGDYGYEQYF
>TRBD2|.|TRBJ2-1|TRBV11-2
TGTGCCAGCAGCTTCGGGACTAGCGGTGACAGGGAGCAGTTCTTC
CASSFGTSGDREQFF
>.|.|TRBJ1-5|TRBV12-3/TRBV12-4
TGTGCCAGCAGTCCGGACAGCCACAATCAGCCCCAGCATTTT
CASSPDSHNQPQHF
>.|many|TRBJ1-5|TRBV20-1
TGCAGTGCTAGGCCACCGCTCGGGGTGGCCATGGATCAGCCCCAGCATTTT
CSARPPLGVAMDQPQHF
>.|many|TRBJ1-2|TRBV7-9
TGTGCCAGCAGCTCAACCAACCCGTCGCAGGGTCGTGGCTACACCTTC
CASSSTNPSQGRGYTF
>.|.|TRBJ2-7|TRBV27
TGTGCCAGCAGTTTCTTCTTCTCGGGAGCTGGCGAGCAGTACTTC
CASSFFFSGAGEQYF
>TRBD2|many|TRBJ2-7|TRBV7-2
TGTGCCAGCAGCTTAATGTCTAGCGGGGCCTACGAGCAGTACTTC
CASSLMSSGAYEQYF
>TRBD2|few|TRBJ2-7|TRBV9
TGTGCCAGCAGCGTAGGTGGGAGGGCCCTGAACGAGCAGTACTTC
CASSVGGRALNEQYF
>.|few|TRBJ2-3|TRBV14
TGTGCCAGCAGTCCGGGGACGTCGAAGGATACGCAGTATTTT
CASSPGTSKDTQYF
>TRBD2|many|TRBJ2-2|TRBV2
TGTGCCAGCAGAGATCACCCCGGGACTTCGGGACTAGCGGGAGTTATCACCGGGGAGCTGTTTTTT
CASRDHPGTSGLAGVITGELFF
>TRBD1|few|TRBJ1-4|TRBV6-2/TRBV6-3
TGTGCCAGCAGTAACCCGGGACAGGGAGAAGAAAAACTGTTTTTT
CASSNPGQGEEKLFF
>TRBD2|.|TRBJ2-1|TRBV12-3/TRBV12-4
TGTGCCAGCAGCCCGGCGGTGGGGGAACAGCTTAATAGCGGGAGGGCCGGCAATGAGCAGTTCTTC
CASSPAVGEQLNSGRAGNEQFF